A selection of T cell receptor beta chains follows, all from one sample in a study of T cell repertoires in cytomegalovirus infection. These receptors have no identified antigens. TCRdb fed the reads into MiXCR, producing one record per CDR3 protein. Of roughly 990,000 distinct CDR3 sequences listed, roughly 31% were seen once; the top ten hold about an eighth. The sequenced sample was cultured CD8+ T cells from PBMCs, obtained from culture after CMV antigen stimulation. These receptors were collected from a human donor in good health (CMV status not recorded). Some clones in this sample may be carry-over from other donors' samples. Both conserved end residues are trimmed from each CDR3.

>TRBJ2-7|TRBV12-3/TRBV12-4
ASSFSLGVYEQY
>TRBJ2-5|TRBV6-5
ASTPGGPRETQY
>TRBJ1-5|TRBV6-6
ASGTGVDNQPQH
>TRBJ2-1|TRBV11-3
ASSLEGGVHDYNEQF
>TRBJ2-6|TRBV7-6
ASSPGQGNVLT
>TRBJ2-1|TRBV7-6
ASSPHPAGYNEQF
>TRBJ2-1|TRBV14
ASSQDGAAYNEQF
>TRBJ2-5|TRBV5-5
ASSLEPDLQETQY
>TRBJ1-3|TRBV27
ASSPTQGASGNTIY
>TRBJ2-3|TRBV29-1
SVPRGGSTDTQY
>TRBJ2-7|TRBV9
ASSARPTGLNYEQY
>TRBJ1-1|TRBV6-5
ASSSLFGAF
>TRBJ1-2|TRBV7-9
ASSLEPRDSGNGYT
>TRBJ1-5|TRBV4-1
ASSPRTGGNQPQH
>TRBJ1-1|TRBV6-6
ASSYSWGEDTEAF
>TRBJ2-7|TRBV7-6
ASSLGDSPPPYEQY
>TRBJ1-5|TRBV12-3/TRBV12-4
ASTQGVQPQH
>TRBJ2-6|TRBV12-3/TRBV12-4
AVMPGGANVLT
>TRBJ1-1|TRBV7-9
ASSKPGQGKRTEAF
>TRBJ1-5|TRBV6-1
ASSVPWGGTGYQPQH
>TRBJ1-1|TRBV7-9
ASSFPGGGSATEAF
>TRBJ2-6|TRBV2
ASSEGGGGISGANVLT
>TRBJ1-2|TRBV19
ASSMGSRDANGYT
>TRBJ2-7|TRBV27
ASRPGMAGSEQY
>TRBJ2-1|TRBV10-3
AITLAGGYNEQF
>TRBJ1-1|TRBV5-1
ASSLGPGYQNTEAF
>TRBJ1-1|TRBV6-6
ASSYTRGGTEAF
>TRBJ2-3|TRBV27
ASSPPLRQLSTDTQY
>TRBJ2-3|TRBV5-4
ASSIVASPTDTQY
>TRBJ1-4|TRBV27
ASGRGYNEKLF
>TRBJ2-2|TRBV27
ASQGKGYTGELF
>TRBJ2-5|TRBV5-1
ARGPGTSDQETQY
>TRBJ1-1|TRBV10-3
ASKKRVQGGYTPPRTEAF
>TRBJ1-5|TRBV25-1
ASSEDRDSNQPQH
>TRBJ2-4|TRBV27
ASSSTGWRGLVQY
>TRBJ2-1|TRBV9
ASSVYSSGTRDNEQF
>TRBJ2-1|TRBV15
ATSTRGTLRREQF
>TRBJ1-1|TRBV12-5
ASGSSTAEAF
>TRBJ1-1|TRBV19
ASILHPGRNTEAF
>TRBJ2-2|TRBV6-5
ASSSSRRGTGELF
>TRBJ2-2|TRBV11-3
ASSLGGASGGSGGELF